This T cell receptor (beta chain) was documented in a study of tumour-infiltrating T cells in Burkitt lymphoma. Study summary: Repertoire clonality predicted overall and progression-free survival.

The repertoire was sequenced with immunoSEQ multiplex PCR; TCRdb's copy has only in-frame clones and lacks some. The sample consists of around 17,000 clones, approximately 80% of them appearing once. Between the trimmed V and J ends, which lost 0 bases and 3 bases, there was a span of 9 bases. Germline-derived CDR1 and CDR2 are SGHKS and YYEKEE (reference sequence). This CDR3 has 14 amino acids. The clonotype originates from a human donor with diffuse large B-cell lymphoma. The sample consisted of tumor tissue. The chain has TRBV5-5 and TRBJ1-1; no firm D call. The chain's CDR3 is CASSLGLMDTEAFF. CDR3 nucleotides: TGTGCCAGCAGCTTGGGACTGATGGACACTGAAGCTTTCTTT. The entire variable domain, with the rest obtained from reference TRBV5-5 and TRBJ1-1, is as follows: DAGVTQSPTHLIKTRGQQVTLRCSPISGHKSVSWYQQVLGQGPQFIFQYYEKEERGRGNFPDRFSARQFPNYSSELNVNALLLGDSALYLCASSLGLMDTEAFFGQGTRLTVV.